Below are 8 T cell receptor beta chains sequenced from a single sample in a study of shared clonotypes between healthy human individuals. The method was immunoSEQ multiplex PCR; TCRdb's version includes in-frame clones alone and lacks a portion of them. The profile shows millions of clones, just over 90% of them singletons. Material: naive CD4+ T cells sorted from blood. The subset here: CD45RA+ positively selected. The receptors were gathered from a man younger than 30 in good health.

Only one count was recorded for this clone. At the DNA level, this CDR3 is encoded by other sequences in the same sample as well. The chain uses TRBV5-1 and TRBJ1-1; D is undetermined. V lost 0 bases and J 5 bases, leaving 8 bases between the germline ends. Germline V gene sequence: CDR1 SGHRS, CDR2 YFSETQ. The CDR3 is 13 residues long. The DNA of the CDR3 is TGCGCCAGCAGCTTGGGGGGAAATACTGAAGCTTTCTTT. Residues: CASSLGGNTEAFF.

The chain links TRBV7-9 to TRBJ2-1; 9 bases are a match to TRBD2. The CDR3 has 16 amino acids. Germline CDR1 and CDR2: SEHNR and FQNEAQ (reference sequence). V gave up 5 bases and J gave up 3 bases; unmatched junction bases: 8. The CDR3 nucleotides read TGTGCCAGCAGCCCAGGAAGCGGGGGGCACTACAATGAGCAGTTCTTC. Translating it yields CASSPGSGGHYNEQFF.

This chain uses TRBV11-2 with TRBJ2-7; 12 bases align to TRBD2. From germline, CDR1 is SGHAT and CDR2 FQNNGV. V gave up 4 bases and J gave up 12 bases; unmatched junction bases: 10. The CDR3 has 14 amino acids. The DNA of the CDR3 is TGTGCCAGCAGCTCGGAGACTAGCGGGAGAAACCTGTACTTC. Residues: CASSSETSGRNLYF.

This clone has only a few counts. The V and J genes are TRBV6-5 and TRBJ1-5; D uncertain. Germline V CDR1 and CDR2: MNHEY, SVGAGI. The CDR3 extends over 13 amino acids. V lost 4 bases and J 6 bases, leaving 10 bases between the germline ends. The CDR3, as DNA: TGTGCCAGCAGTTTAGAGGTGGGTCAGCCCCAGCATTTT. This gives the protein CASSLEVGQPQHF.

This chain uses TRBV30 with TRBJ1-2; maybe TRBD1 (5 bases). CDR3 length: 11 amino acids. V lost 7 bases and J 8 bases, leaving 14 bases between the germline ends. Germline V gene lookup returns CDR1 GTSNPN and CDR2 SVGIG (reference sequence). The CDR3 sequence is CASHGAWGYTF. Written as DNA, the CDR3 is TGTGCCTCCCATGGGGCGTGGGGCTACACCTTC.

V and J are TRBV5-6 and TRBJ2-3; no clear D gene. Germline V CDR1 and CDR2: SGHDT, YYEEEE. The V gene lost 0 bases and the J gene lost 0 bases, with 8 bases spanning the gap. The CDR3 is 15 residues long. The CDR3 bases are TGTGCCAGCAGCTTGGCCATAATTAGCACAGATACGCAGTATTTT. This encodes CASSLAIISTDTQYF. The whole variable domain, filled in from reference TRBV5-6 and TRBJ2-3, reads DAGVTQSPTHLIKTRGQQVTLRCSPKSGHDTVSWYQQALGQGPQFIFQYYEEEERQRGNFPDRFSGHQFPNYSSELNVNALLLGDSALYLCASSLAIISTDTQYFGPGTRLTVL.

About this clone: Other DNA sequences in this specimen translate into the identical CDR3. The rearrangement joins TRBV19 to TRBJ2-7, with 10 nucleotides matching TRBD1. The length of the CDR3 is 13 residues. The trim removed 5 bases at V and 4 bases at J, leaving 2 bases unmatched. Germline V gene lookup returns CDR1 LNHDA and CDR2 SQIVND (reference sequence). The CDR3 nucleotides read TGTGCCAGTAGTTTGGGACAGGGGTACGAGCAGTACTTC. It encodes CASSLGQGYEQYF.

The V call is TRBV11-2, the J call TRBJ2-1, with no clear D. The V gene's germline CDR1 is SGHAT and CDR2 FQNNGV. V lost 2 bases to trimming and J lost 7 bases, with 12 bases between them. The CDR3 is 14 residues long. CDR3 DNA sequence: TGTGCCAGCAGCTTAATGCTAGGTGTTAATGAGCAGTTCTTC. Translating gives CASSLMLGVNEQFF.